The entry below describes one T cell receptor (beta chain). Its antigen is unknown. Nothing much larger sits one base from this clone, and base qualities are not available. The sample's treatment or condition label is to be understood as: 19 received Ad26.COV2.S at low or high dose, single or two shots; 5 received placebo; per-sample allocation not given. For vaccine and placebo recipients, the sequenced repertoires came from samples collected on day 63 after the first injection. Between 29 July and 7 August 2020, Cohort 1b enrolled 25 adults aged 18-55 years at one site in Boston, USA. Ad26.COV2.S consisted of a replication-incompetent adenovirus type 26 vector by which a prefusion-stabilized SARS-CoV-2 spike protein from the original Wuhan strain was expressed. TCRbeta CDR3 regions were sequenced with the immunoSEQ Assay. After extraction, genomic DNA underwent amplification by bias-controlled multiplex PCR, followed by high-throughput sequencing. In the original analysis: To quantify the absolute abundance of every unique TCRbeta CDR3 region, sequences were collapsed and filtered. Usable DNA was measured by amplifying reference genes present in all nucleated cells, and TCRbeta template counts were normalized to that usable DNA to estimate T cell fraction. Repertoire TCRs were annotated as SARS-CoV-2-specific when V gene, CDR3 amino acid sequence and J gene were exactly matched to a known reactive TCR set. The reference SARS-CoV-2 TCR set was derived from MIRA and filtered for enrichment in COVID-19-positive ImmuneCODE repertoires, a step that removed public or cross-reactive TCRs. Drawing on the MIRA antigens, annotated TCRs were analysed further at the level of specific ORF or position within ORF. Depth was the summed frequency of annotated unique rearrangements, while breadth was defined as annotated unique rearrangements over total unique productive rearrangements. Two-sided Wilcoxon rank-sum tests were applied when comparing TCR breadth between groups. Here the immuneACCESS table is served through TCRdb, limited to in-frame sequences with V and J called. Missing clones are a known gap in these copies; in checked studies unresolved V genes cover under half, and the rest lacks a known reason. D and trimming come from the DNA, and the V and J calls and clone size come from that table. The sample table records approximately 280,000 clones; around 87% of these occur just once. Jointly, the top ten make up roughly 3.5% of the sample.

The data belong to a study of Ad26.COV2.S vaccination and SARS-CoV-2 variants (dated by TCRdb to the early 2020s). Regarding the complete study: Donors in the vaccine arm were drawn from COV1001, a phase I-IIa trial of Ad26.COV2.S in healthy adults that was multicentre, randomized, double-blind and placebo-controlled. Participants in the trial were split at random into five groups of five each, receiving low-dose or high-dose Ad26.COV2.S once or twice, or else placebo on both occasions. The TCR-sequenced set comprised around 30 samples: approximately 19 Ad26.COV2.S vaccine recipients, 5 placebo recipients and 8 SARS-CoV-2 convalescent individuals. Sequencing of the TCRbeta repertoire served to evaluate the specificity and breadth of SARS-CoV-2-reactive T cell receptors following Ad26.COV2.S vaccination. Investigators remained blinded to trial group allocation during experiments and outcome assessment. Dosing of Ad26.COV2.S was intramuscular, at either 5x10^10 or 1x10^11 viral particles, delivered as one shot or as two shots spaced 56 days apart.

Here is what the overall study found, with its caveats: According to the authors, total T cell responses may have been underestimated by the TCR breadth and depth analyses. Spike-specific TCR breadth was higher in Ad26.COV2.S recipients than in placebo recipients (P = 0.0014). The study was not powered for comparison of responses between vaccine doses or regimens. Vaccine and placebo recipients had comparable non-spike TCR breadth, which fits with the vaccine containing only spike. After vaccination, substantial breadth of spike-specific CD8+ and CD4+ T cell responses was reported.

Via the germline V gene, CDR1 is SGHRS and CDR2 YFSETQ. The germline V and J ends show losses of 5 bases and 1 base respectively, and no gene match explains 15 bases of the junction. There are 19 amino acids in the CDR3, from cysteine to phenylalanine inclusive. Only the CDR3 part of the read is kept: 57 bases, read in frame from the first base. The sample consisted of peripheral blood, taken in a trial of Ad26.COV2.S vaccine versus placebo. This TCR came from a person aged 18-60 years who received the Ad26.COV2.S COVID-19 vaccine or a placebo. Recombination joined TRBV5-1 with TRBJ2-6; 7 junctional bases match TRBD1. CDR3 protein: CASRVYGAGGSSGANVLTF. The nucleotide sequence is TGCGCCAGCAGGGTCTACGGGGCAGGGGGAAGTTCTGGGGCCAACGTCCTGACTTTC. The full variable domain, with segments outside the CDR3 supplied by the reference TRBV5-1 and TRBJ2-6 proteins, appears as KAGVTQTPRYLIKTRGQQVTLSCSPISGHRSVSWYQQTPGQGLQFLFEYFSETQRNKGNFPGRFSGRQFSNSRSEMNVSTLELGDSALYLCASRVYGAGGSSGANVLTFGAGSRLTVL.